This is a list of T cell receptor beta chains from one sample in a study of blood T cell repertoires in COVID-19. The method was immunoSEQ multiplex PCR; TCRdb's version includes in-frame clones alone and lacks a portion of them. The top ten hold nearly 5% of the sample, which has 210,000 or so clones, 83% seen once. The sequenced sample consisted of PBMCs or T cells enriched from blood (not recorded which). The receptor source for this set is a woman between 50 and 59 years old who had been exposed to COVID-19. Both conserved end residues are part of each CDR3. A D gene is named only where the DNA matches it firmly. Rows give clone size only sometimes, using once, few, many, or a class for an expanded clone.

cdr3_aa: CASSSPIRGDTQYF
cdr3_nt: TGTGCCAGCAGTTCCCCGATAAGAGGAGATACGCAGTATTTT
d_call: -
v_call: TRBV25-1
clone_size: -
j_call: TRBJ2-3

cdr3_aa: CASRRTGGRIRNSYPQHF
cdr3_nt: TGTGCCAGTAGGCGGACAGGGGGAAGAATCAGGAATAGTTATCCCCAGCATTTT
d_call: TRBD1
v_call: TRBV19
clone_size: few
j_call: TRBJ1-5

cdr3_aa: CASSSPPFDRRRGEKLFF
cdr3_nt: TGTGCCAGCAGTAGCCCGCCCTTTGACAGGAGACGGGGTGAAAAACTGTTTTTT
d_call: -
v_call: TRBV28
clone_size: -
j_call: TRBJ1-4

cdr3_aa: CAIQRGSQETQYF
cdr3_nt: TGTGCCATCCAAAGAGGGAGCCAAGAGACCCAGTACTTC
d_call: -
v_call: TRBV7-9
clone_size: few
j_call: TRBJ2-5

cdr3_aa: CASSLNGGTEAFF
cdr3_nt: TGTGCCAGCTCCCTAAACGGTGGCACTGAAGCTTTCTTT
d_call: -
v_call: TRBV18
clone_size: -
j_call: TRBJ1-1

cdr3_aa: CASRQGTNEKLFF
cdr3_nt: TGTGCCAGCCGACAGGGAACTAATGAAAAACTGTTTTTT
d_call: TRBD1
v_call: TRBV7-8
clone_size: -
j_call: TRBJ1-4

cdr3_aa: CASTLGTAVGYTF
cdr3_nt: TGTGCCAGCACCCTCGGGACAGCGGTAGGCTACACCTTC
d_call: TRBD1
v_call: TRBV7-9
clone_size: -
j_call: TRBJ1-2

cdr3_aa: CASSIAGGRTDTQYF
cdr3_nt: TGTGCCAGTAGTATAGCCGGGGGACGCACAGATACGCAGTATTTT
d_call: -
v_call: TRBV19
clone_size: -
j_call: TRBJ2-3

cdr3_aa: CASSASDRRNEKLFF
cdr3_nt: TGTGCCAGCAGCGCCTCGGACAGGCGTAATGAAAAACTGTTTTTT
d_call: TRBD1
v_call: TRBV9
clone_size: few
j_call: TRBJ1-4

cdr3_aa: CASSQRTGGWTEAFF
cdr3_nt: TGTGCCAGCAGCCAAAGGACAGGGGGCTGGACTGAAGCTTTCTTT
d_call: TRBD1
v_call: TRBV7-8
clone_size: -
j_call: TRBJ1-1

cdr3_aa: CAWSSTGQGGNTIYF
cdr3_nt: TGTGCCTGGAGTTCAACGGGACAGGGAGGAAACACCATATATTTT
d_call: TRBD1
v_call: TRBV30
clone_size: -
j_call: TRBJ1-3

cdr3_aa: CASSVPGQGVETQYF
cdr3_nt: TGTGCCAGCAGCGTACCGGGACAGGGTGTCGAGACCCAGTACTTC
d_call: TRBD1
v_call: TRBV5-6
clone_size: -
j_call: TRBJ2-5

cdr3_aa: CATSREATTDTQYF
cdr3_nt: TGTGCCACCAGCAGAGAGGCCACCACAGATACGCAGTATTTT
d_call: -
v_call: TRBV15
clone_size: -
j_call: TRBJ2-3

cdr3_aa: CASSLNRGVGRLRGYTF
cdr3_nt: TGTGCCAGCAGCCTCAACAGGGGGGTGGGGAGGTTACGTGGCTACACCTTC
d_call: TRBD1
v_call: TRBV3-1/TRBV3-2
clone_size: -
j_call: TRBJ1-2

cdr3_aa: CASSLAGINLRGNTEAFF
cdr3_nt: TGCGCCAGCAGCTTGGCCGGGATAAACCTCAGGGGGAACACTGAAGCTTTCTTT
d_call: -
v_call: TRBV5-1
clone_size: -
j_call: TRBJ1-1

cdr3_aa: CSVGRFTGELFF
cdr3_nt: TGCAGCGTTGGCAGATTCACCGGGGAGCTGTTTTTT
d_call: -
v_call: TRBV29-1
clone_size: -
j_call: TRBJ2-2

cdr3_aa: CASSLGVDYSGNTIYF
cdr3_nt: TGTGCCAGCAGCTTGGGAGTGGACTACTCTGGAAACACCATATATTTT
d_call: -
v_call: TRBV5-5
clone_size: -
j_call: TRBJ1-3

cdr3_aa: CASSLAGRMTEAFF
cdr3_nt: TGCGCCAGCAGCTTGGCAGGGAGGATGACTGAAGCTTTCTTT
d_call: -
v_call: TRBV5-1
clone_size: few
j_call: TRBJ1-1

cdr3_aa: CASTRNQGLTEAFF
cdr3_nt: TGCGCCAGCACCCGAAATCAGGGGCTGACTGAAGCTTTCTTT
d_call: -
v_call: TRBV5-1
clone_size: -
j_call: TRBJ1-1

cdr3_aa: CASTSQGALTEAFF
cdr3_nt: TGTGCCAGCACCTCACAGGGGGCACTCACTGAAGCTTTCTTT
d_call: TRBD1
v_call: TRBV6-5
clone_size: -
j_call: TRBJ1-1

cdr3_aa: CASSEVGLAGGRDTQYF
cdr3_nt: TGTGCCAGCAGCGAAGTTGGACTAGCGGGGGGCCGGGATACGCAGTATTTT
d_call: TRBD2
v_call: TRBV13
clone_size: -
j_call: TRBJ2-3

cdr3_aa: CASSPPGLAFTSYEQYF
cdr3_nt: TGTGCCAGCTCACCACCCGGACTAGCCTTTACCTCCTACGAGCAGTACTTC
d_call: TRBD2
v_call: TRBV18
clone_size: -
j_call: TRBJ2-7

cdr3_aa: CASSEFAGSGTEAFF
cdr3_nt: TGTGCCAGCAGTGAATTTGCGGGCTCAGGTACTGAAGCTTTCTTT
d_call: -
v_call: TRBV25-1
clone_size: -
j_call: TRBJ1-1

cdr3_aa: CASSLYGQGNYGYTF
cdr3_nt: TGTGCCAGCAGCTTATACGGACAGGGGAACTATGGCTACACCTTC
d_call: TRBD1
v_call: TRBV7-8
clone_size: -
j_call: TRBJ1-2

cdr3_aa: CASSQAPSGRTDTQYF
cdr3_nt: TGTGCCAGCAGCCAGGCTCCTAGCGGACGCACAGATACGCAGTATTTT
d_call: TRBD2
v_call: TRBV4-2
clone_size: -
j_call: TRBJ2-3

cdr3_aa: CASRETGNEKLFF
cdr3_nt: TGTGCCAGCAGGGAGACAGGGAATGAAAAACTGTTTTTT
d_call: TRBD1
v_call: TRBV12-3/TRBV12-4
clone_size: -
j_call: TRBJ1-4

cdr3_aa: CASSGDSSNHSPLHF
cdr3_nt: TGTGCCAGCAGTGGGGACAGTTCTAATCATTCACCCCTCCACTTT
d_call: TRBD1
v_call: TRBV2
clone_size: once
j_call: TRBJ1-6

cdr3_aa: CASSPLSGQLRNTEAFF
cdr3_nt: TGTGCCAGTAGCCCTCTCTCTGGACAGCTGAGGAACACTGAAGCTTTCTTT
d_call: -
v_call: TRBV19
clone_size: -
j_call: TRBJ1-1

cdr3_aa: CASSLKPGREATMNTEAFF
cdr3_nt: TGTGCCAGCAGCTTAAAGCCCGGGAGGGAGGCGACAATGAACACTGAAGCTTTCTTT
d_call: -
v_call: TRBV11-2
clone_size: -
j_call: TRBJ1-1

cdr3_aa: CASSQGRRLNTIYF
cdr3_nt: TGTGCCAGCAGCCAAGGGAGACGGCTAAACACCATATATTTT
d_call: -
v_call: TRBV3-1/TRBV3-2
clone_size: -
j_call: TRBJ1-3

cdr3_aa: CASLSSPYNEQFF
cdr3_nt: TGTGCCAGTTTGAGTTCCCCCTACAATGAGCAGTTCTTC
d_call: -
v_call: TRBV13
clone_size: -
j_call: TRBJ2-1

cdr3_aa: CASSSRQSLPEQYF
cdr3_nt: TGTGCCAGCAGCTCCAGACAGAGCCTCCCCGAGCAGTACTTC
d_call: -
v_call: TRBV21-1
clone_size: -
j_call: TRBJ2-7

cdr3_aa: CASWGDRGYEQYF
cdr3_nt: TGTGCCAGCTGGGGGGACAGGGGATACGAGCAGTACTTC
d_call: TRBD1
v_call: TRBV2
clone_size: -
j_call: TRBJ2-7

cdr3_aa: CASSQLGLRGNTIYF
cdr3_nt: TGCGCCAGCAGCCAATTGGGGCTGAGAGGAAACACCATATATTTT
d_call: -
v_call: TRBV4-1
clone_size: -
j_call: TRBJ1-3

cdr3_aa: CASSFQGFGQEAFF
cdr3_nt: TGTGCCAGCAGTTTTCAAGGCTTTGGGCAGGAAGCTTTCTTT
d_call: -
v_call: TRBV28
clone_size: -
j_call: TRBJ1-1

cdr3_aa: CATSDNQGGLTEAFF
cdr3_nt: TGTGCCACCAGTGATAATCAGGGAGGGTTGACTGAAGCTTTCTTT
d_call: -
v_call: TRBV24-1
clone_size: many
j_call: TRBJ1-1

cdr3_aa: CAWKHRGGEAFF
cdr3_nt: TGTGCCTGGAAACACAGGGGTGGAGAAGCTTTCTTT
d_call: TRBD1
v_call: TRBV30
clone_size: few
j_call: TRBJ1-1

cdr3_aa: CASSQGTSGVTYNEQFF
cdr3_nt: TGCGCCAGCAGCCAGGGGACTAGCGGGGTTACATACAATGAGCAGTTCTTC
d_call: TRBD2
v_call: TRBV4-3
clone_size: -
j_call: TRBJ2-1

cdr3_aa: CASSESSSYNEQFF
cdr3_nt: TGTGCCAGCAGCGAATCGAGCTCCTACAATGAGCAGTTCTTC
d_call: -
v_call: TRBV9
clone_size: -
j_call: TRBJ2-1

cdr3_aa: CASSPRQGPSGTEAFF
cdr3_nt: TGTGCCAGCAGTCCAAGACAGGGCCCTAGTGGCACTGAAGCTTTCTTT
d_call: TRBD1
v_call: TRBV28
clone_size: -
j_call: TRBJ1-1

cdr3_aa: CASSHRTEAFF
cdr3_nt: TGTGCCAGCAGTCACAGGACTGAAGCTTTCTTT
d_call: -
v_call: TRBV3-1/TRBV3-2
clone_size: -
j_call: TRBJ1-1